This entry is about one TCR beta chain. Which antigen it targets is not known. No much larger clone exists at a distance of one base, and base qualities are not known. These data are taken from a study of OX40 agonist ivuxolimab in advanced cancers. As for the study more broadly: Ivuxolimab, which targeted the costimulatory receptor OX40 (CD134), was an agonistic, fully human IgG2 monoclonal antibody. The paper reports the monotherapy dose-escalation portion (N of about 50 patients) of the phase I ivuxolimab trial. The dose-escalation cohort was approximately 83% male with a mean age of around 64 years, ranging from about 23 to 85. Of the roughly 54 patients in dose escalation, about 19 had hepatocellular carcinoma, some 15 had melanoma, 9 had renal cell carcinoma and 9 had head and neck cancer. Intravenous ivuxolimab was administered to patients every 2 weeks at six dose levels: 0.01, 0.1, 0.3, 1.5, 3 and 10 mg/kg. Partial responses occurred in three dose-escalation patients, of whom one had hepatocellular carcinoma and two had cutaneous melanoma. The purpose of peripheral TCRbeta sequencing was to test whether ivuxolimab changed TCR sequence diversity and led to clonal T-cell expansion. Prior anti-PD-1, anti-PD-L1 or anti-CTLA-4 therapy was permitted, and 40% of dose-escalation patients had received checkpoint inhibitors. Broad study findings and their caveats: The antigen specificity of the peripheral T cells that underwent clonal expansion was not determined. In the 0.1-3.0 mg/kg groups, partial responders had among the lowest normalized peripheral clonal expansion, particularly in CD8+ T cells. After ivuxolimab, expanded clones were on average more numerous among CD8+ T cells than among CD4+ T cells. At doses from 0.1 to 3.0 mg/kg, clonal expansion was seen in both CD4+ and CD8+ blood T cells between baseline and week 6. Low levels of normalized T-cell clonal expansion were also seen in some nonresponding patients.

Taken from cysteine to phenylalanine, the CDR3 has 13 residues. The kept DNA is CDR3 alone, 39 bases in frame from the first base. At the junction V is shortened by 7 bases and J by 6 bases, with 15 bases in between. The germline V gene provides CDR1 MNHEY and CDR2 SVGAGI. To sequence the TCRbeta CDR3 region, genomic DNA was isolated from the sorted cells. TCRbeta CDR3 regions were sequenced using the immunoSEQ Assay. This is the immuneACCESS table as TCRdb keeps it, with only in-frame sequences that have V and J called. A part of the clones is gone; compared with another copy, unresolved V genes explain less than half, and the rest is unexplained. Present in this sample are over 25,000 clones, 80% to 85% of which were seen just once. The ten largest clones take up roughly 25% of the sample. The trial excluded patients who had a history of autoimmune disease or were on systemic immunosuppression. In every dose cohort, peripheral blood was drawn for TCR sequencing at baseline, cycle 4 day 1, and cycle 7 day 1. The samples were drawn from a first-in-human, open-label, multicenter phase I dose-escalation trial of ivuxolimab. The trial enrolled adults with locally advanced or metastatic head and neck squamous cell, hepatocellular, melanoma or renal cell carcinoma. Before TCR sequencing, CD4+ and CD8+ T cells were separately sorted from peripheral blood.

Sample: CD4+ or CD8+ T cells sorted from blood, taken in a trial of the OX40 agonist ivuxolimab. This sequence was found in an adult with an advanced solid tumor such as melanoma, head and neck, liver or kidney cancer. In this chain, TRBV6-5 is recombined with TRBJ1-1, and the D gene may be TRBD1, 6 bases matching. The DNA sequence follows: TGTGCCAGCAAAGTCGGGGGGCTAGCTGAAGCTTTCTTT. Its coded protein is CASKVGGLAEAFF.